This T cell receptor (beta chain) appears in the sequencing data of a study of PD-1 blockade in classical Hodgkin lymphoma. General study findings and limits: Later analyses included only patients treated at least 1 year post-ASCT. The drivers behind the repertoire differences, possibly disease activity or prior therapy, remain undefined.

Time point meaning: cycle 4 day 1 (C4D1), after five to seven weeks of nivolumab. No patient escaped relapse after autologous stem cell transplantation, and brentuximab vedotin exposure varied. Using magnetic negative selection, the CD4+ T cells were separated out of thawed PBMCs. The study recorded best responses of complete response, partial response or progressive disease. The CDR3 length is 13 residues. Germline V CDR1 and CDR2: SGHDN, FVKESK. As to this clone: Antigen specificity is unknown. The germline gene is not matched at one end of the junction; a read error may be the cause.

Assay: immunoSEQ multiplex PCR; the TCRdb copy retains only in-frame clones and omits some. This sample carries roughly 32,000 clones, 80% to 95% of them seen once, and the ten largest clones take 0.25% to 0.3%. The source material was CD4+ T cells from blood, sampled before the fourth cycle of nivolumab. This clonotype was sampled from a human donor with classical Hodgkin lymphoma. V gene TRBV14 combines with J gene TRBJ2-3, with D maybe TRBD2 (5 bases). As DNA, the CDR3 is TGTGCCCGCAGCCCGACGTTGCGGGTATCGCAGTATTTT. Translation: CARSPTLRVSQYF.